The 17 T cell receptor beta chains below all came from one sample that was sequenced in a study of molecular identifiers for immune sequencing clone quantification. TCRdb reanalysed the PCR reads using MiXCR and keeps one entry per CDR3 protein. The top ten hold under 1.3% of the sample, which has around 40,000 distinct CDR3 sequences, roughly a fifth seen once. Source material: naive CD8+ T cells from blood, with Jurkat cell RNA spiked in. The subset was: FACS-sorted CD8+CD4-CCR7+CD45RA+ naive T cells. The source of these receptors is a human donor in good health. Some libraries in this study had Jurkat cell RNA spiked in.

This clonotype has at least ten counts. One junction end does not reproduce the germline sequence, and a read error may be involved. The chain joins TRBV6-5 to TRBJ2-6; D is ambiguous. CDR1 and CDR2 from the germline V gene are MNHEY and SVGAGI. This CDR3 contains 13 residues. The CDR3 here is CASSNSGANVLTF. DNA of the CDR3: TGTGCCAGCAGTAACTCTGGGGCCAACGTCCTGACTTTC.

This clonotype was observed many times. The chain carries TRBV19 and TRBJ2-7, with D hard to call. This CDR3 has 14 residues. Per germline, CDR1 LNHDA and CDR2 SQIVND (reference sequence). Trimming took 3 bases from V and 3 from J, leaving 12 bases between them. The CDR3 DNA sequence: TGTGCCAGTAGTATGGCGTATGGAGACTACGAGCAGTACTTC. It encodes CASSMAYGDYEQYF.

This clonotype was observed at least ten times. The chain carries TRBV7-8 and TRBJ2-3; 7 bases line up with TRBD1. Germline V CDR1 and CDR2: SGHVS, FQNEAQ. The junction had 10 bases not matched to a gene; V was cut back by 5 bases and J by 2 bases. The length of the CDR3 is 16 residues. The CDR3 region has the DNA TGTGCCAGCAGCGCAATCGGACAGGAGTCCACAGATACGCAGTATTTT. It is translated as CASSAIGQESTDTQYF.

This clonotype appeared many times. This sequence joins TRBV7-2 and TRBJ2-7, with a weak D call TRBD1 (6 bases). The V gene's germline CDR1 is SGHTA and CDR2 FQGNSA. V was pared by 5 bases and J by 6 bases, with 20 bases between. CDR3 length: 15 residues. The chain's CDR3 is CASSPTTGKGSEQYF. The CDR3 nucleotides are TGTGCCAGCAGCCCCACGACAGGAAAAGGTTCCGAGCAGTACTTC.

The chain has TRBV30 and TRBJ2-7, with 10 bases identical to TRBD1. The CDR3 length is 14 residues. J was trimmed by 5 bases and V by 2 bases; bases with no gene match: 6. In germline, CDR1 is GTSNPN, CDR2 SVGIG (reference sequence). Here the CDR3 reads CAWSFGTGEDEQYF. The CDR3, as DNA: TGTGCCTGGAGTTTCGGGACAGGGGAAGACGAGCAGTACTTC.

This clonotype was seen repeatedly, ten times or more. The chain has TRBV6-5 and TRBJ2-3, with a weak D call TRBD1 (5 bases). The germline V gene encodes CDR1 MNHEY and CDR2 SVGAGI. The CDR3 sequence is 14 residues long. With 4 bases removed from V and 3 bases from J, the gap between germline ends came to 11 bases. The CDR3 loop reads CASSLGRGTDTQYF. The CDR3 DNA follows: TGTGCCAGCAGTTTAGGAAGGGGAACAGATACGCAGTATTTT.

This clonotype was seen at least ten times. The chain recombines TRBV11-1 with TRBJ2-7; no clear D gene. The CDR3 consists of 12 residues. Trimming stripped 4 bases from V and 3 bases from J, with 7 bases between. The V gene's germline CDR1 is SGHAT and CDR2 FQDESV (reference sequence). The CDR3: CASSSKFYEQYF. The CDR3 bases are TGTGCCAGCAGCTCAAAGTTCTACGAGCAGTACTTC. Supplemented by reference TRBV11-1 and TRBJ2-7, the full variable domain reads EAEVAQSPRYKITEKSQAVAFWCDPISGHATLYWYRQILGQGPELLVQFQDESVVDDSQLPKDRFSAERLKGVDSTLKIQPAELGDSAMYLCASSSKFYEQYFGPGTRLTVT.

This clonotype was found many times. The chain combines TRBV4-3 with TRBJ2-3; TRBD2 aligns across 9 bases. The CDR3 has 17 amino acids. The J segment lost 4 bases and the V segment lost 0 bases, leaving 8 bases of the junction unmatched. The germline V gene encodes CDR1 LGHNA and CDR2 YSLEER. The CDR3 DNA sequence: TGCGCCAGCAGCCAAGATTGGGCGGGAGGGCCTCCAGATACGCAGTATTTT. Protein sequence: CASSQDWAGGPPDTQYF.

The table lists this clonotype with a few counts. This chain links TRBV25-1 with TRBJ2-7, with a weak D call TRBD2 (5 bases). In germline, CDR1 is MGHDK, CDR2 SYGVNS. CDR3 length: 13 residues. Trimming pared 10 bases from V and 0 bases from J, leaving 13 bases between. The CDR3 nucleotides are TGTGCCACCGGCCCCCGGGACTCCTACGAGCAGTACTTC. Translating gives CATGPRDSYEQYF.

This clonotype was seen repeatedly, ten times or more. CDR3 DNA sequence: TGTGCCATCAGCACGGCCTACGAGCAGTACTTC. Translating gives CAISTAYEQYF. This chain joins TRBV10-3 and TRBJ2-7, with no clear D. Germline CDR1 reads ENHRY; CDR2 reads SYGVKD. This CDR3 spans 11 amino acids. The ends were cut back, 6 bases at V and 2 bases at J, with 5 bases in the middle.

Regarding this clonotype: With a much larger clone just one base away, this may be a read error. This chain links TRBV6-2 or TRBV6-3 with TRBJ1-5; no clear D. The germline V and J ends were trimmed by 6 bases and 4 bases, with 13 bases remaining between them. This CDR3 is built from 14 residues. In germline, CDR1 is MNHEY, CDR2 SVGEGT. The CDR3 DNA is TGTGCCAGCAGGGACCCGGGAGGGAATCAGCCCCAGCATTTT. Translating it yields CASRDPGGNQPQHF.

This clonotype was detected many times. V gene TRBV19 combines with J gene TRBJ2-1, with D hard to call. CDR3 length equals 12 residues. Germline V CDR1 and CDR2: LNHDA, SQIVND (reference sequence). The V end lost 3 bases, the J end lost 8 bases, and 8 bases lay between the germline ends. Written as DNA, the CDR3 is TGTGCCAGTAGTATTTTTGCGGATGAGCAGTTCTTC. This encodes CASSIFADEQFF.

This clonotype was recorded many times. The CDR3 here is CASSLEGLGGGGGETQYF. CDR3 bases: TGTGCCAGCAGTTTAGAAGGACTGGGCGGGGGAGGTGGGGAGACCCAGTACTTC. The J gene is TRBJ2-5, the V gene TRBV12-3 or TRBV12-4, with TRBD2 matching 7 bases. This CDR3 has 18 amino acids. V was clipped by 1 base and J by 5 bases; unmatched bases: 16.

In this sample, this clonotype turned up many times. This chain joins TRBV19 and TRBJ1-1; TRBD1 might be the D (5 bases). V dropped 4 bases and J dropped 4 bases, with 10 bases sitting between them. The CDR3 loop spans 13 amino acids. Germline V gene lookup returns CDR1 LNHDA and CDR2 SQIVND (reference sequence). This chain's CDR3 is CASSTGSATEAFF. The CDR3 DNA sequence: TGTGCCAGTAGTACAGGGTCGGCCACTGAAGCTTTCTTT.

The sample holds many counts of this clonotype. The J gene is TRBJ2-5, the V gene TRBV7-9, with 9 bases aligning to TRBD2. Germline V lookup: CDR1 SEHNR, CDR2 FQNEAQ (reference sequence). Trimming took 1 base from V and 2 from J; bases not matched to a gene: 5. This CDR3 comprises 16 residues. The CDR3 DNA reads TGTGCCAGCAGCTTAGTTGGAGCGGGGGGACAAGAGACCCAGTACTTC. It codes for CASSLVGAGGQETQYF.

This clonotype was observed a handful of times. A much larger clone differs by one base, so this may be a read error. The chain joins TRBV11-2 to TRBJ2-7; D might be TRBD1 (6 bases). Germline V CDR1 and CDR2: SGHAT, FQNNGV. There are 13 residues in the CDR3. CDR3 coding DNA: TGTGCCAGCAGCTTCGGGACACCCTACGAGCAGCACTTC. Protein sequence: CASSFGTPYEQHF.

This clonotype was seen only a few times. This may be a read error: a much more frequent sequence differs by one nucleotide. V usage is TRBV28 and J usage is TRBJ1-1; D not certain. The CDR3 covers 13 residues. Germline CDR1 and CDR2: MDHEN and SYDVKM. CDR3 sequence reads: CANSSSMNTEAFF. In DNA, the CDR3 is TGTGCCAACAGTTCTTCAATGAACACTGAAGCTTTCTTT.